This is a list of T cell receptor beta chains from one sample in a study of monozygotic twins with inflammatory bowel disease. TCRdb re-called the 5' RACE reads and gives one entry per CDR3 protein, without DNA. This table lists roughly 200,000 distinct CDR3 sequences. The sample taken for sequencing was blood. These receptors were collected from a human donor with ulcerative colitis or Crohn's disease, or a healthy co-twin of an affected twin (not recorded which). Each CDR3 is given with its conserved first and last residue. Fields, in order: CDR3 protein, V gene, J gene.

CASSLVVGQTYSPLHF,TRBV5-5,TRBJ1-6
CASSSGILGTEAFF,TRBV7-8,TRBJ1-1
CSVGPSAGTDTQYF,TRBV20-1,TRBJ2-3
CASSLEDGGNYGYTF,TRBV5-1,TRBJ1-2
CASSGQGNTEAFF,TRBV2,TRBJ1-1
CASSQDHTVRSGEQFF,TRBV4-1,TRBJ2-1
CASSPGEEQYF,TRBV3-1,TRBJ2-7
CASSSSGGASLETQYF,TRBV12-3/TRBV12-4,TRBJ2-5
CASSLGFVNGTYEQYF,TRBV5-5,TRBJ2-7
CASMDWTGPGELFF,TRBV12-3/TRBV12-4,TRBJ2-2
CASSLGFVGRGNTEAFF,TRBV7-8,TRBJ1-1
CASSYDGDEQYF,TRBV6-5,TRBJ2-7
CASSHDNQPQHF,TRBV10-2,TRBJ1-5
CASSPQGGYGYTF,TRBV12-3/TRBV12-4,TRBJ1-2
CASSMAALSYEQYF,TRBV12-3/TRBV12-4,TRBJ2-7
CASSSLTGDYEQYF,TRBV12-3/TRBV12-4,TRBJ2-7
CASSLERGSGYTF,TRBV12-3/TRBV12-4,TRBJ1-2
CASSMNRERETQYF,TRBV6-1,TRBJ2-5
CSATDSGGPPLHF,TRBV20-1,TRBJ1-6
CASSAGRRSYGYTF,TRBV18,TRBJ1-2
CSGDERGDYNEQFF,TRBV20-1,TRBJ2-1
CASSAGFQETQYF,TRBV5-1,TRBJ2-5
CASSQGWGQGSGNTIYF,TRBV4-1,TRBJ1-3
CSARVPQGNGQPQHF,TRBV20-1,TRBJ1-5
CSAPNPRDSDTDTQYF,TRBV20-1,TRBJ2-3
CASSHGASNTEAFF,TRBV4-1,TRBJ1-1
CASSQGAAGISPLHF,TRBV4-1,TRBJ1-6
CASSQGGTSGHNEQFF,TRBV4-2,TRBJ2-1
CASSPLKQGRDNSPLHF,TRBV27,TRBJ1-6
CASKGQGSEQFF,TRBV12-3/TRBV12-4,TRBJ2-1
CASRPGTTNGETQYF,TRBV2,TRBJ2-5
CASSGGTLYEQYF,TRBV9,TRBJ2-7
CASSSGRTYEQYF,TRBV7-9,TRBJ2-7
CSVDPRTALAADTQYF,TRBV29-1,TRBJ2-3
CASSSLDSSTDTQYF,TRBV5-1,TRBJ2-3
CAISESSAGRYEQYF,TRBV10-3,TRBJ2-7
CSVALRQVNIQYF,TRBV29-1,TRBJ2-4
CASSLLDYTLEINYGYTF,TRBV12-3/TRBV12-4,TRBJ1-2
CASSPGRGFYEQYF,TRBV5-1,TRBJ2-7
CASSVTGANEKLFF,TRBV9,TRBJ1-4
CASSLVSWDPDTEAFF,TRBV7-9,TRBJ1-1
CASSLATPSPSSGNTIYF,TRBV11-1,TRBJ1-3
CASSLRGQGNTEAFF,TRBV5-1,TRBJ1-1
CSARSQQSGTIYF,TRBV20-1,TRBJ1-3
CASSVEGQGTYSPLHF,TRBV9,TRBJ1-6
CASSSSANEQFF,TRBV6-5,TRBJ2-1
CASSPTGQFEQFF,TRBV5-1,TRBJ2-1
CASSYSAGASNYGYTF,TRBV6-5,TRBJ1-2
CASSPGTSGYNEQFF,TRBV27,TRBJ2-1
CSARADGRGESYEQYF,TRBV20-1,TRBJ2-7